Given below is one TCR beta chain in context. The data are from a study of blood T cell repertoires in COVID-19. Study-level information: COVID-19 samples, acute and convalescent, were from the United States, Italy and Spain. From T cells, B-cell-depleted T cells, or PBMCs came the material, which was cDNA or gDNA.

Methods used by the authors: Amplification with reference gene primers provided the estimates of nucleated cell counts. Sequenced by immunoSEQ multiplex PCR; TCRdb stores in-frame clones only, minus some. Clone size and the V and J calls come from that table; the DNA yielded D and trimming. The table records roughly 310,000 clones, over 75% of them present only once. CDR3 length equals 17 residues. Per germline, CDR1 SGHTA and CDR2 FQGNSA. Between the trimmed V and J ends, which lost 1 base and 1 base, there was a span of 16 bases. This clonotype was sampled from a woman aged 50 to 60 with active or convalescent COVID-19. The source material was peripheral blood. The V gene is TRBV7-2, the J gene TRBJ1-2; the D gene is possibly TRBD1 (6 bases). The CDR3 DNA is TGTGCCAGCAGCTTAGAGTTGTGGACAGCCAATAACTATGGCTACACCTTC. Its protein is CASSLELWTANNYGYTF.